What follows are 27 T cell receptor beta chains derived from one specimen sequenced in a study of T cell responses to AZD1222 COVID-19 vaccine. TCRdb's copy holds only in-frame clones and misses some; the assay was immunoSEQ multiplex PCR. The data contain 120,000 or so clones, 87% of them singletons. The input for sequencing was peripheral blood, taken on day 0 of AZD1222 vaccination. The receptor source for this set is an adult in good health.

The rearrangement links TRBV29-1 to TRBJ2-1; D is unresolved. Germline V gives CDR1 SQVTM, CDR2 ANQGSEA. The CDR3 contains 15 residues. V was shortened by 0 bases and J by 4 bases, with 13 bases between the two germline ends. The CDR3 DNA reads TGCAGCGTTGAAGAGGCGCTGAGTCCATACAATGAGCAGTTCTTC. This encodes CSVEEALSPYNEQFF.

The CDR3 coding sequence is TGTGCCAGTAGTGCCTCGCTTGAGGGGGCGTTTGGCTACACCTTC. It translates to CASSASLEGAFGYTF. The chain employs TRBV19 and TRBJ1-2; 7 bases fit TRBD1. V gave up 5 bases and J gave up 7 bases; unmatched junction bases: 13. From germline, CDR1 is LNHDA and CDR2 SQIVND (reference sequence). The CDR3 has 15 residues.

This clone was seen only a few times. The chain links TRBV27 to TRBJ2-1; 10 bases fit TRBD2. The trim removed 2 bases at V and 7 bases at J, leaving 14 bases unmatched. The CDR3 consists of 18 residues. The germline V gene has CDR1 MNHEY and CDR2 SMNVEV (reference sequence). The CDR3 sequence: CASSLRRLAGAPGNEQFF. As DNA, the CDR3 is TGTGCCAGCAGTTTACGTCGGCTAGCGGGAGCCCCGGGTAATGAGCAGTTCTTC.

The V call is TRBV5-4, the J call TRBJ2-3; D possibly corresponds to TRBD1 (5 bases). CDR1 is SGHNT and CDR2 is YYREEE in the germline V gene (reference sequence). The CDR3 is 13 amino acids. V dropped 1 base and J dropped 5 bases, with 8 bases sitting between them. In DNA, the CDR3 is TGTGCCAGCAGCTTGAAAGGGGAAGATACGCAGTATTTT. Protein product: CASSLKGEDTQYF.

The chain is built from TRBV2 and TRBJ2-2; maybe TRBD2 (7 bases). Germline V gene lookup returns CDR1 SNHLY and CDR2 FYNNEI. The CDR3 extends over 14 amino acids. Trimming stripped 6 bases from V and 6 bases from J, with 14 bases between. CDR3 in amino acids: CASSTQGGAGELFF. The CDR3 DNA follows: TGTGCCAGCAGCACCCAAGGGGGGGCCGGGGAGCTGTTTTTT. Combining the CDR3 with reference TRBV2 and TRBJ2-2 gives the whole variable domain EPEVTQTPSHQVTQMGQEVILRCVPISNHLYFYWYRQILGQKVEFLVSFYNNEISEKSEIFDDQFSVERPDGSNFTLKIRSTKLEDSAMYFCASSTQGGAGELFFGEGSRLTVL.

This clone has only one observation. This chain joins TRBV5-1 and TRBJ2-7; 9 nucleotides agree with TRBD1. Looked up from germline, CDR1 is SGHRS and CDR2 is YFSETQ. CDR3 size: 14 residues. With 5 bases clipped from V and 5 bases from J, the junction kept 8 bases outside the gene matches. Here the CDR3 reads CASSKGTGNNEQYF. CDR3 in DNA: TGCGCCAGCAGTAAGGGGACAGGGAACAACGAGCAGTACTTC.

The chain couples TRBV5-1 to TRBJ1-1; possible D gene TRBD1, 5 bases. The CDR3 is made up of 13 amino acids. Trimming took 6 bases from V and 2 from J, leaving 11 bases between them. Germline CDR1 is SGHRS and CDR2 is YFSETQ. The CDR3 DNA reads TGCGCCAGCAAAAAAAGGGACAACACTGAAGCTTTCTTT. It translates to CASKKRDNTEAFF.

The chain combines TRBV5-6 with TRBJ1-5; a weak D match, TRBD1 (6 bases). Between the trimmed V and J ends, which lost 1 base and 2 bases, there was a span of 13 bases. Germline-derived CDR1 and CDR2 are SGHDT and YYEEEE. The CDR3 covers 16 residues. The CDR3: CASSLRRGSGNQPQHF. CDR3 coding DNA: TGTGCCAGCAGCTTGCGAAGGGGGTCGGGCAATCAGCCCCAGCATTTT.

The chain recombines TRBV15 with TRBJ1-2; a weak D match, TRBD1 (6 bases). This CDR3 has 14 residues. Germline CDR1 is LNHNV and CDR2 is YYDKDF (reference sequence). V shed 3 bases and J shed 4 bases, with 12 bases lying between them. The CDR3 here is CATSRGGGGYGYTF. The DNA for the CDR3 is TGTGCCACCAGCAGGGGAGGGGGAGGCTATGGCTACACCTTC.

V usage is TRBV18 and J usage is TRBJ2-5, with D unresolved. Germline CDR1 KGHSH, CDR2 LQKENI. Trimming removed 2 bases from V and 0 bases from J, with 4 bases in between. The CDR3 spans 13 residues. As DNA, the CDR3 is TGTGCCAGCTCACCAGGGCACCAAGAGACCCAGTACTTC. Residues: CASSPGHQETQYF.

The chain has TRBV30 and TRBJ2-5, with D perhaps matching TRBD2 (5 bases). CDR1 and CDR2 from the germline V gene are GTSNPN and SVGIG (reference sequence). The length of the CDR3 is 16 residues. The germline V and J ends were trimmed by 2 bases and 2 bases, with 18 bases remaining between them. CDR3 coding DNA: TGTGCCTGGAGTCGGGGTATGAGGCACGGGCAAGAGACCCAGTACTTC. Amino acids: CAWSRGMRHGQETQYF.

J is TRBJ1-1 and V is TRBV12-5, with TRBD1 as a possible D gene (5 bases). Germline values: CDR1 LGHNT, CDR2 FRNRAP. The CDR3 is made up of 15 amino acids. V dropped 2 bases and J dropped 5 bases, with 15 bases sitting between them. The CDR3 spells CASGLILGVVTEAFF. In nucleotides, the CDR3 is TGTGCTAGTGGTTTGATACTGGGGGTAGTTACTGAAGCTTTCTTT.

The V call is TRBV4-3, the J call TRBJ2-1; 9 bases fit TRBD1. The V gene's germline CDR1 is LGHNA and CDR2 YSLEER. J was trimmed by 1 base and V by 0 bases; bases with no gene match: 4. This CDR3 has 17 residues. The CDR3 DNA sequence: TGCGCCAGCAGCCAAGAATTCGACAGGGGGTCCTACAATGAGCAGTTCTTC. This sequence encodes CASSQEFDRGSYNEQFF.

This chain connects TRBV5-6 to TRBJ2-3; 10 bases are shared with TRBD2. Germline CDR1 and CDR2: SGHDT and YYEEEE. Unmatched junction bases numbered 10, after V lost 2 bases and J lost 1 base. The CDR3 spans 18 residues. The CDR3 sequence is CASSFFTAGGLGTDTQYF. The CDR3 DNA is TGTGCCAGCAGCTTCTTTACAGCGGGGGGGCTTGGCACAGATACGCAGTATTTT.

The rearrangement joins TRBV2 to TRBJ1-4; weak D call: TRBD1 (5 bases). With 7 bases removed from V and 6 bases from J, the gap between germline ends came to 12 bases. The CDR3 totals 13 residues. Germline CDR1 is SNHLY and CDR2 is FYNNEI. CDR3 sequence (DNA): TGTGCCAGCAATGTGGGGGAGCATGAAAAACTGTTTTTT. It is translated as CASNVGEHEKLFF.

V and J are TRBV2 and TRBJ1-6, with 9 bases lining up with TRBD1. V shed 6 bases and J 0 bases; nucleotides not matched to a gene: 3. The CDR3 extends over 16 amino acids. Germline V gene sequence: CDR1 SNHLY, CDR2 FYNNEI. CDR3 amino acids: CASRGQGSSYNSPLHF. The CDR3 coding sequence is TGTGCCAGCAGAGGACAGGGGAGCTCCTATAATTCACCCCTCCACTTT.

The rearrangement links TRBV5-1 to TRBJ1-2; the match to TRBD1 covers 8 bases. V lost 2 bases, J lost 0 bases, and 6 bases stayed unmatched. The CDR3 has 16 residues. Per the germline V gene, CDR1 is SGHRS and CDR2 is YFSETQ. This CDR3 reads CASSFGRGPSNYGYTF. DNA of the CDR3: TGCGCCAGCAGCTTCGGCAGGGGGCCCTCTAACTATGGCTACACCTTC.

In this sample, this clone turned up a few times. The rearrangement links TRBV19 to TRBJ2-1; a weak D match, TRBD2 (5 bases). Trimming took 6 bases from V and 10 from J, leaving 10 bases between them. The length of the CDR3 is 11 residues. The germline V gene has CDR1 LNHDA and CDR2 SQIVND (reference sequence). In DNA, the CDR3 is TGTGCCAGTAGCGCGAAGCGGGAGCAGTTCTTC. Amino acid sequence: CASSAKREQFF.

V usage is TRBV5-4 and J usage is TRBJ2-5; TRBD2 agrees at 7 bases. Germline V CDR1 and CDR2: SGHNT, YYREEE (reference sequence). CDR3 length: 16 amino acids. The V segment lost 2 bases and the J segment 1 base; nucleotides outside the gene matches: 8. CDR3 sequence (DNA): TGTGCCAGCAGCTTTGTTGAGCGGGGCCCCCAAGAGACCCAGTACTTC. As protein: CASSFVERGPQETQYF.

The rearrangement joins TRBV5-1 to TRBJ1-4; D is ambiguous. Germline CDR1 and CDR2: SGHRS and YFSETQ. The CDR3 runs 14 residues. V lost 5 bases and J lost 4, with 12 bases in between. DNA of the CDR3: TGCGCCAGCAGTATTCCGGGTCTTAATGAAAAACTGTTTTTT. Amino acid sequence: CASSIPGLNEKLFF.

The chain links TRBV19 to TRBJ1-2; D uncertain. Trimming shortened V by 5 bases and J by 4 bases, and 11 bases separated the two germline ends. CDR3 length: 13 amino acids. The germline V gene encodes CDR1 LNHDA and CDR2 SQIVND (reference sequence). CDR3 nucleotide sequence: TGTGCCAGTAGTGCGGACGGTGGCTATGGCTACACCTTC. Protein product: CASSADGGYGYTF.

CDR3 in amino acids: CASSVGQGLHEQYF. The CDR3 region has the DNA TGTGCCAGCAGCGTAGGACAGGGGCTCCACGAGCAGTACTTC. The V and J genes are TRBV9 and TRBJ2-7; TRBD1 aligns across 8 bases. The CDR3 covers 14 residues. Germline CDR1 SGDLS, CDR2 YYNGEE. V gave up 0 bases and J gave up 5 bases; unmatched junction bases: 4.

V gene TRBV28 combines with J gene TRBJ2-7; 11 positions match TRBD2. CDR1 and CDR2 from the germline V gene are MDHEN and SYDVKM. V was clipped by 5 bases and J by 2 bases; unmatched bases: 8. The CDR3 length is 16 residues. The CDR3 sequence: CASSTLAGERAYEQYF. CDR3 in DNA: TGTGCCAGCAGTACACTAGCGGGAGAGAGGGCCTACGAGCAGTACTTC.

The chain couples TRBV3-1 (or the pseudogene TRBV3-2) to TRBJ2-1; 8 nucleotides match TRBD2. Germline CDR1 is LGHDT and CDR2 is YNNKEL (reference sequence). The CDR3 loop spans 15 amino acids. V trimming: 5 bases; J trimming: 0 bases; junction bases outside the gene matches: 3. The CDR3 region is CASSDSGVSYNEQFF. The CDR3 coding sequence is TGTGCCAGCAGCGATAGCGGGGTCTCCTACAATGAGCAGTTCTTC.

The chain is built from TRBV9 and TRBJ2-5; no clear D gene. CDR3 length: 14 amino acids. V was pared by 0 bases and J by 7 bases, with 13 bases between. Germline V CDR1 and CDR2: SGDLS, YYNGEE. The CDR3 sequence is CASSVAGDSGTQYF. CDR3 in DNA: TGTGCCAGCAGCGTAGCGGGCGATTCAGGGACCCAGTACTTC.

This chain links TRBV9 with TRBJ1-4; D is unresolved. CDR3 length: 14 residues. Trimming stripped 4 bases from V and 8 bases from J, with 15 bases between. The germline gives CDR1 SGDLS, CDR2 YYNGEE. The CDR3 DNA sequence: TGTGCCAGCAGCAGGGATGGTACCAAGGAAAAACTGTTTTTT. Translated: CASSRDGTKEKLFF.

V gene TRBV14 combines with J gene TRBJ2-3; D gene uncertain. The V and J ends lost 3 bases and 0 bases respectively, with 4 bases between them. From germline, CDR1 is SGHDN and CDR2 FVKESK. CDR3 length: 13 residues. The CDR3 DNA follows: TGTGCCAGCAGCCAGGAAAGCACAGATACGCAGTATTTT. It translates to CASSQESTDTQYF.